The 3 T cell receptor beta chains below were found in one sample sequenced in a study of T cells in narcolepsy. Measured with immunoSEQ multiplex PCR; TCRdb has only the in-frame clones, and not every one. The sample lists around 32,000 clones, roughly 77% occurring once. Sequenced input: CD45RA- memory CD4+ T cells from PBMCs. The receptors were sampled from a human donor with narcolepsy.

This clone has only a few counts. CDR3 coding DNA: TGTGCCAGCAGCTTAGTGTCAGATACGCAGTATTTT. This codes for CASSLVSDTQYF. This chain connects TRBV7-8 to TRBJ2-3; no firm D call. V was shortened by 1 base and J by 4 bases, with 3 bases between the two germline ends. Germline loops: CDR1 SGHVS, CDR2 FQNEAQ. The CDR3 is 12 amino acids.

The V and J genes are TRBV10-3 and TRBJ1-1; D is possibly TRBD1 (5 bases). The CDR3 spans 17 residues. The V end was cut by 4 bases, the J end by 2 bases, with 20 bases between. CDR1 and CDR2 (germline): ENHRY, SYGVKD. In nucleotides, the CDR3 is TGTGCCATCAGTGGACTATCCTATGACAGACTAAACACTGAAGCTTTCTTT. Encoded protein: CAISGLSYDRLNTEAFF.

This chain uses TRBV9 with TRBJ2-7, with no clear D. Germline values: CDR1 SGDLS, CDR2 YYNGEE. The CDR3 consists of 14 residues. V lost 2 bases and J 5 bases, leaving 14 bases between the germline ends. CDR3 bases: TGTGCCAGCAGCGTCGGCGGAAATATAAACGAGCAGTACTTC. Its translation is CASSVGGNINEQYF.